These 8 T cell receptor beta chains were sequenced from one sample in a study of blood T cells in healthy people across ages (dated by TCRdb to the mid-2010s). The receptor library was made with 5' RACE. Sequencing was carried out with an Illumina HiSeq 2500. A second PCR of 7 to 11 cycles was run with a J-beta primer mix and a sample-barcoded 5' primer. TCRdb itself trimmed the public reads at Q25 with fastp, ran MiXCR and retained productive beta chains. Entries are consolidated by CDR3 protein sequence, retaining the most common genes and DNA. In this sample the table shows about 1.8 million distinct CDR3 sequences, around 50% of which occur a single time. Around 2.1% of the sample comes from the top ten. Source material: blood. Receptors originate from a woman between 40 and 55 years old in good health.

The chain links TRBV7-9 to TRBJ1-1, with TRBD1 matching over 12 bases. Germline assignment: CDR1 SEHNR and CDR2 FQNEAQ (reference sequence). This CDR3 has 15 residues. V lost 5 bases, J lost 7 bases, and 8 bases stayed unmatched. The CDR3 nucleotides read TGTGCCAGCAGCCAAGGGACAGGGGGCCGGCTTGAAGCTTTCTTT. Translated, it gives CASSQGTGGRLEAFF.

A few counts support this clonotype. The genes are TRBV20-1 and TRBJ2-6; D is undetermined. In germline, CDR1 is DFQATT, CDR2 SNEGSKA (reference sequence). The CDR3 runs 15 residues. V lost 0 bases to trimming and J lost 1 base, with 7 bases between them. CDR3 sequence (DNA): TGCAGTGCTAGAGACCAGGCATCTGGGGCCAACGTCCTGACTTTC. It specifies CSARDQASGANVLTF.

This chain connects TRBV6-4 to TRBJ2-3, with TRBD2 matching over 8 bases. The CDR3 contains 18 residues. The germline CDR1 and CDR2 sequences are MRHNA and SNTAGT. Unmatched junction bases numbered 10, after V lost 0 bases and J lost 2 bases. The CDR3: CASSDSLFAGGPTDTQYF. CDR3 coding DNA: TGTGCCAGCAGTGACTCCCTTTTTGCGGGGGGCCCCACAGATACGCAGTATTTT.

This clonotype was counted between two and nine times. At one of its ends the junction is not consistent with the germline gene, which may arise from a read error. The rearrangement joins TRBV27 to TRBJ2-7; 7 nucleotides line up with TRBD1. Per the germline V gene, CDR1 is MNHEY and CDR2 is SMNVEV (reference sequence). The CDR3 totals 15 residues. CDR3 bases: TGTGCCAGCAGAAAGAGAGGGGGCACCTCCGACGAGCAGTACTTC. This sequence encodes CASRKRGGTSDEQYF.

At least ten counts were recorded for this clonotype. The V and J genes are TRBV4-3 and TRBJ2-3, with 11 bases that match TRBD2. Looked up from germline, CDR1 is LGHNA and CDR2 is YSLEER. CDR3 size: 16 residues. Unmatched junction bases numbered 4, after V lost 4 bases and J lost 1 base. CDR3 in amino acids: CASSPGTSGRTDTQYF. CDR3 DNA sequence: TGCGCCAGCAGCCCTGGGACTAGCGGTCGCACAGATACGCAGTATTTT.

The J gene is TRBJ2-7, the V gene TRBV5-6, with D possibly TRBD1 on 6 matching bases. The J call may be wrong; the DNA end is better matched by TRBJ2-5. The V gene's germline CDR1 is SGHDT and CDR2 YYEEEE. The CDR3 is 14 amino acids. CDR3 sequence reads: CASGTGQRIETQYF. CDR3 in DNA: TGTGCCAGCGGCACTGGACAGCGTATAGAGACCCAGTACTTC.

This clonotype showed up just a few times. J is TRBJ1-2 and V is TRBV20-1; 9 bases are shared with TRBD1. This CDR3 comprises 14 residues. Germline trimming cut 8 bases from V and 4 bases from J; bases unmatched to any gene: 11. Germline V gene lookup returns CDR1 DFQATT and CDR2 SNEGSKA (reference sequence). The CDR3 here is CSSHPGQGVYGYTF. The CDR3 DNA sequence: TGCAGTAGCCATCCGGGACAGGGTGTCTATGGCTACACCTTC.

The J gene is TRBJ2-4, the V gene TRBV3-1; 9 nucleotides agree with TRBD1. This CDR3 contains 18 residues. Trimming removed 3 bases from V and 8 bases from J; junction bases left unmatched: 17. Per the germline V gene, CDR1 is LGHDT and CDR2 is YNNKEL (reference sequence). CDR3 nucleotides: TGTGCCAGCAGCCAGAGGGCGTCCCGGGACAGGGAATTTCACATTCAGTACTTC. This translates into CASSQRASRDREFHIQYF.